This TCR beta chain was sequenced in a study of PD-1 blockade in classical Hodgkin lymphoma. The V end lost 4 bases, the J end lost 10 bases, and 17 bases lay between the germline ends. Germline V gene data show CDR1 as SEHNR and CDR2 as FQNEAQ (reference sequence). The CDR3 is 14 residues long. Method: immunoSEQ multiplex PCR; TCRdb's copy keeps in-frame clones and lacks some. Found here are around 45,000 clones, 55% to 75% of them singletons; the top ten hold roughly 3.1%. This clone was seen more than once but under ten times. All patients relapsed after autologous stem cell transplantation, and brentuximab vedotin exposure varied.

The receptor comes from a human donor with classical Hodgkin lymphoma. The rearrangement joins TRBV7-9 to TRBJ2-1; TRBD1 might be the D (6 bases). This sample comprised peripheral blood mononuclear cells (PBMCs), obtained at baseline. The CDR3 nucleotides read TGTGCCAGCAGCTCCGCGGATCAGGGGCCAGAGCAGTTCTTC. Protein sequence: CASSSADQGPEQFF. Combining the CDR3 with reference TRBV7-9 and TRBJ2-1 gives the whole variable domain DTGVSQNPRHKITKRGQNVTFRCDPISEHNRLYWYRQTLGQGPEFLTYFQNEAQLEKSRLLSDRFSAERPKGSFSTLEIQRTEQGDSAMYLCASSSADQGPEQFFGPGTRLTVL.